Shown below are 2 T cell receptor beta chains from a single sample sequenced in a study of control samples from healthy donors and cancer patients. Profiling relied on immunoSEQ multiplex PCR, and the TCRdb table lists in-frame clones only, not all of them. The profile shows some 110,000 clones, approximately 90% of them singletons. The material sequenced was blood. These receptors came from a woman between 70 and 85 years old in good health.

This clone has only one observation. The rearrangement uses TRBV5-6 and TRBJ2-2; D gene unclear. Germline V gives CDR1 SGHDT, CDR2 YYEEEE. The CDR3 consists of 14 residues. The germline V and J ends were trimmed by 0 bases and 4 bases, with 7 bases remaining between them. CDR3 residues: CASSLVDGTGELFF. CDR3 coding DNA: TGTGCCAGCAGCTTGGTGGACGGCACCGGGGAGCTGTTTTTT.

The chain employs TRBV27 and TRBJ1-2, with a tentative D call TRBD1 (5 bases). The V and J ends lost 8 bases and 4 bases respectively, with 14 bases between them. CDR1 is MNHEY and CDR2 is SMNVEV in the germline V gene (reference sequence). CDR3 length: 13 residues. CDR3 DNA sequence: TGTGCCAGCGGATACGGGGACCTCTATGGCTACACCTTC. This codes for CASGYGDLYGYTF.